This T cell receptor (beta chain) is from a study of cytomegalovirus exposure and HLA in healthy donors. At the level of the study: One earlier analysis, a look at roughly 180 million T cells, found some 110 million unique TCR beta sequences. Notes on the study in general: Association of under 20,000 TCR beta sequences with HLA alleles was found at 0.05 false discovery rate in a later analysis. For presence/absence analyses, sequencing depth was assumed to be roughly uniform across donors.

The CDR3 totals 17 residues. Per germline, CDR1 SNHLY and CDR2 FYNNEI. After removal of 6 bases from V and 0 bases from J, the junction contained 11 bases not matched to a gene. Regarding this clone: Its antigen is unknown.

A multiplex PCR was run with 60 Vbeta primers and 13 Jbeta primers. Only in-frame clones appear in the TCRdb table, and some are missing; sequencing was by immunoSEQ multiplex PCR. Altogether about 55,000 clones are present, approximately 80% being singletons, with the ten largest covering roughly 1.4%. The sequenced sample consisted of PBMCs. The sequence was obtained from a female donor in good health and CMV-seronegative. This chain joins TRBV2 and TRBJ1-2; the match to TRBD1 covers 9 bases. CDR3 residues: CASRTPDRGLANYGYTF. The CDR3 DNA is TGTGCCAGCAGGACCCCCGACAGGGGGTTGGCTAACTATGGCTACACCTTC.